The following is a T cell receptor beta chain sequence with its context. Germline V gene sequence: CDR1 MNHEY, CDR2 SVGAGI. Unmatched junction bases numbered 9, after V lost 4 bases and J lost 3 bases. CDR3 length equals 16 residues. The record originates from a study of control samples from healthy donors and cancer patients. This table comes from immunoSEQ multiplex PCR, and its TCRdb copy is limited to in-frame clones, with some not included. The repertoire includes tens of thousands of clones, approximately 94% of them detected once, and about 1.3% sits in the top ten. The sequenced sample consisted of PBMCs. The chain uses TRBV6-5 and TRBJ1-1; 9 bases agree with TRBD1. This TCR was sampled from a woman aged 40-49 years with lung cancer. The CDR3 DNA follows: TGTGCCAGCAGTTTGCACCCGGGACAGGGAGACACTGAAGCTTTCTTT. Its protein is CASSLHPGQGDTEAFF.